These T cell receptor beta chains were read from a single sample in a study of early T cells in non-severe SARS-CoV-2 infection. TCRdb re-derived calls from the 5' RACE reads in MiXCR, one entry per CDR3 protein. The data contain about 63,000 distinct CDR3 sequences, approximately 13% of them singletons. The material sequenced was whole blood. These receptors all come from an adult who was a healthcare worker with PCR-confirmed SARS-CoV-2 infection or an uninfected control (not recorded which). CDR3s include the opening cysteine and the closing phenylalanine or tryptophan. A D gene is named only where the DNA matches it firmly. The listing skips clone size in some rows; elsewhere it reads once, few, many or a size class.

d_call: TRBD1
j_call: TRBJ1-1
v_call: TRBV10-1
clone_size: many
cdr3_nt: TGCGCCAGCAGTTTTCGGACAGGAACTGAAGCTTTCTTT
cdr3_aa: CASSFRTGTEAFF

d_call: .
j_call: TRBJ2-3
v_call: TRBV18
clone_size: few
cdr3_nt: TGTGCCAGCTCACCCCAGGGGCCTTCCATCCCAGATACGCAGTATTTT
cdr3_aa: CASSPQGPSIPDTQYF

d_call: .
j_call: TRBJ1-5
v_call: TRBV27
clone_size: many
cdr3_nt: TGTGCCAGCAAAGCTTATAGCAATCAGCCCCAGCATTTT
cdr3_aa: CASKAYSNQPQHF

d_call: .
j_call: TRBJ2-6
v_call: TRBV10-3
clone_size: .
cdr3_nt: TGTGCCATCAGTGAGCCGCAGGGAATGTTCAGCTCTGGGGCCAACGTCCTGACTTTC
cdr3_aa: CAISEPQGMFSSGANVLTF

d_call: TRBD1
j_call: TRBJ1-2
v_call: TRBV5-4
clone_size: many
cdr3_nt: TGTGCCAGCAGGGTAGGGACAGGGGTGGCCTATGGCTACACCTTC
cdr3_aa: CASRVGTGVAYGYTF

d_call: .
j_call: TRBJ1-2
v_call: TRBV3-1
clone_size: many
cdr3_nt: TGTGCCAGCAGCCATGCGGGTTCCAACTATGGCTACACCTTC
cdr3_aa: CASSHAGSNYGYTF

d_call: .
j_call: TRBJ1-1
v_call: TRBV29-1
clone_size: few
cdr3_nt: TGCAGCGCCGGAGCCAGGGGAGGGATGAACACTGAAGCTTTCTTT
cdr3_aa: CSAGARGGMNTEAFF

d_call: TRBD1
j_call: TRBJ2-7
v_call: TRBV29-1
clone_size: .
cdr3_nt: TGCAGCGTTGAAGGGACAGGTAGCTCCTACGAGCAGTACTTC
cdr3_aa: CSVEGTGSSYEQYF

d_call: .
j_call: TRBJ1-1
v_call: TRBV6-6
clone_size: .
cdr3_nt: TGTGCCAGCGGAGAGGCTTTCTTT
cdr3_aa: CASGEAFF

d_call: TRBD1
j_call: TRBJ2-6
v_call: TRBV27
clone_size: many
cdr3_nt: TGTGCCACCCGGACAGGGGGCGGTGGGGCCAACGTCCTGACTTTC
cdr3_aa: CATRTGGGGANVLTF

d_call: .
j_call: TRBJ1-3
v_call: TRBV9
clone_size: many
cdr3_nt: TGTGCCAGCAGCCCCCGGACGGCCCGCTCTGGAAACACCATATATTTT
cdr3_aa: CASSPRTARSGNTIYF